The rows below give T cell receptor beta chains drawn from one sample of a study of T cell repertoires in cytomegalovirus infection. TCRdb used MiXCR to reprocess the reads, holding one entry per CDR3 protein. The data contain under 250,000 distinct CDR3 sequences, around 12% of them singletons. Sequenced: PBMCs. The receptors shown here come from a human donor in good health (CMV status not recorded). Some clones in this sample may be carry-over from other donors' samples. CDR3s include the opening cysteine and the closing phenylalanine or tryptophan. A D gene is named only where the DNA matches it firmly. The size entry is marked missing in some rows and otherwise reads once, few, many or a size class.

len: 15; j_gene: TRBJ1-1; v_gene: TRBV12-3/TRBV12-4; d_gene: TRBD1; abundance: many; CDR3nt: TGTGCCAGCAACGGACAGGGCATGTATGGCACTGAAGCTTTCTTT; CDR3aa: CASNGQGMYGTEAFF
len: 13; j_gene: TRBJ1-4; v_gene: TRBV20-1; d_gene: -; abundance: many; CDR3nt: TGCAGTGCTAGAGACCTAGACTCTGAAAAACTGTTTTTT; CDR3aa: CSARDLDSEKLFF
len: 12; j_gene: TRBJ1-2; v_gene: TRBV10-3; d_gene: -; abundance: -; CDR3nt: TGTGCCATCAGTGACAGATCATATGGCTACACCTTC; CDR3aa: CAISDRSYGYTF
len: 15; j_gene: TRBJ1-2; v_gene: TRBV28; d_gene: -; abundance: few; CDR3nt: TGTGCCAGCAGTTCCTCAGGGCTGGGCGGCTATGGCTACACCTTC; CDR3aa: CASSSSGLGGYGYTF
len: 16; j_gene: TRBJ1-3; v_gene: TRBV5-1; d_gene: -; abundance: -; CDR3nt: TGCGCCAGCAGCCTATCCGGGACGGGCTCTGGAAACACCATATATTTT; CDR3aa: CASSLSGTGSGNTIYF
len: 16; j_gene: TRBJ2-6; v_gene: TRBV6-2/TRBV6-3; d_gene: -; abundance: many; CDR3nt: TGTGCCAGCAGTTACGGACGCCTCTCTGGGGCCAACGTCCTGACTTTC; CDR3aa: CASSYGRLSGANVLTF
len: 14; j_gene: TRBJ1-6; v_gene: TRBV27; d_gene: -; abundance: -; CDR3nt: TGTGCCAGCAGTCCGAGCTCCTATAATTCACCCCTCCACTTT; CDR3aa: CASSPSSYNSPLHF
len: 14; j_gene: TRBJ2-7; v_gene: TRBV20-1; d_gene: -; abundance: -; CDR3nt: TGCAGTGCTTTTCGACCCGGACCGGGGTACGAGCAGTACTTC; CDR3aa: CSAFRPGPGYEQYF
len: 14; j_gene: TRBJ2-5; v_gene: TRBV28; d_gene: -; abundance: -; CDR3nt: TGTGCCAGCAGTTTACGAAACCCGCCGGAGACCCAGTACTTC; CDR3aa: CASSLRNPPETQYF
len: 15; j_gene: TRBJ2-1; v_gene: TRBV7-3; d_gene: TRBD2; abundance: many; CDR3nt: TGTGCCAGCAGCTCCCAGGGACTAGCGGTAAATGAGCAGTTCTTC; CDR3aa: CASSSQGLAVNEQFF
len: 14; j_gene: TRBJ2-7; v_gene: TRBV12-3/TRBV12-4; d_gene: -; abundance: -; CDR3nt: TGTGCCAGCAGCCGGGGGACAAACCCCTACGAGCAGTACTTC; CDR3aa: CASSRGTNPYEQYF
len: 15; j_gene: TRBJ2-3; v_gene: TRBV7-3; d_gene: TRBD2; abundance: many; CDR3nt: TGTGCCAGCAGCTTGAGCGGGAAGAGCACAGATACGCAGTATTTT; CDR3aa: CASSLSGKSTDTQYF
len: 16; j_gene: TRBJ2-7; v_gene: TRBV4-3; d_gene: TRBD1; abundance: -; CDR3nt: TGCGCCAGCAGCCAAGATGGAGGACAGGGATCGTCGGGGCAGTACTTC; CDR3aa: CASSQDGGQGSSGQYF
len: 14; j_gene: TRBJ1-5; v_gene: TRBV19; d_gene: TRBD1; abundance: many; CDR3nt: TGTGCCAGTTACGGACAGGGGATATATCAGCCCCAGCATTTT; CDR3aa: CASYGQGIYQPQHF
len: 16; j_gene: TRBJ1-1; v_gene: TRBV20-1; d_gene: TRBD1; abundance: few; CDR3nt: TGCAGTGCTAGGGGACAGGGGGCGGGTAGGGACACTGAAGCTTTCTTT; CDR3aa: CSARGQGAGRDTEAFF
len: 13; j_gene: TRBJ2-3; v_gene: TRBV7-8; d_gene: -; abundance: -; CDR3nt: TGTGCCAGCAGCGAGAGGGGAACAGATACGCAGTATTTT; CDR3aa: CASSERGTDTQYF
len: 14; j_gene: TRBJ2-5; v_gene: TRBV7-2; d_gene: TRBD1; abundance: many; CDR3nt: TGTGCCAGCAGCAAGGACAGGATCCAAGAGACCCAGTACTTC; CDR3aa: CASSKDRIQETQYF
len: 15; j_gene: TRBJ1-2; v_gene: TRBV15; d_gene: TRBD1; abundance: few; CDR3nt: TGTGCCACCAGCAGAGAGTCTGGGACAGGGCATGGCTACACCTTC; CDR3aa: CATSRESGTGHGYTF
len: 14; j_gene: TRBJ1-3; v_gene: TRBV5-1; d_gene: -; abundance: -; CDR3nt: TGCGCCAGCAGCTTGGAAAGCTCTGGAAACACCATATATTTT; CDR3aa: CASSLESSGNTIYF
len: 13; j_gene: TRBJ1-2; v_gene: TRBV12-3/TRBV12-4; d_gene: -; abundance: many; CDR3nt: TGTGCCAGCAGTTTCGAGGAAAGCTATGGCTACACCTTC; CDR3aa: CASSFEESYGYTF
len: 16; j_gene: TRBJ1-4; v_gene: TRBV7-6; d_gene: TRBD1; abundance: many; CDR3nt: TGTGCCAGCAGCTTCCCCTCACAGGGGGATGATGAAAAACTGTTTTTT; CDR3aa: CASSFPSQGDDEKLFF
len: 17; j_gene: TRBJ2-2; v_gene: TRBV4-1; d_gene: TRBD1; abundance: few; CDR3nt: TGCGCCAGCAGCCCCCGTGGACAGGGGGCTGACACCGGGGAGCTGTTTTTT; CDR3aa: CASSPRGQGADTGELFF
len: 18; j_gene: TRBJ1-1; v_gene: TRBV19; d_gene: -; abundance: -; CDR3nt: TGTGCCAGTAGTATAGATCCAGGGGCAGGGCGGGGCAACACTGAAGCTTTCTTT; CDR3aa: CASSIDPGAGRGNTEAFF
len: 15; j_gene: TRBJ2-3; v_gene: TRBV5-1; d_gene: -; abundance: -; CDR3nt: TGCGCCAGCAGCTTGGAGGGGGGAGGCGCAGATACGCAGTATTTT; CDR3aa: CASSLEGGGADTQYF
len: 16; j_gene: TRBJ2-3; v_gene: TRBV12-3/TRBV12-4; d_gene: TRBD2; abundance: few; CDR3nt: TGTGCCAGCAGTTTTCCGACTAGCGGGGGCACAGATACGCAGTATTTT; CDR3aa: CASSFPTSGGTDTQYF
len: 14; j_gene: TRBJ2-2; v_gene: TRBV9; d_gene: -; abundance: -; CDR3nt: TGTGCCAGCAGCGTAGGCCCGAGGGTCGGGGAGCTGTTTTTT; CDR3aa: CASSVGPRVGELFF
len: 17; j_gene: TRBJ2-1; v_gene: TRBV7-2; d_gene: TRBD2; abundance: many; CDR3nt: TGTGCCAGCAGCTTAGCGACTAGCGGGACATCCTACAATGAGCAGTTCTTC; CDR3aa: CASSLATSGTSYNEQFF
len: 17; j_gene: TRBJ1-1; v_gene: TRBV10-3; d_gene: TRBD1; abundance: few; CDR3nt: TGTGCCATCAGCGAATGGGACAGGGGGTTACCTGACACTGAAGCTTTCTTT; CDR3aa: CAISEWDRGLPDTEAFF
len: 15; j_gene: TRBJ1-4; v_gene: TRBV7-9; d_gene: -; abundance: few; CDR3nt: TGTGCCAGCAGCTTAGACCATGGGTTAAATGAAAAACTGTTTTTT; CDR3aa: CASSLDHGLNEKLFF
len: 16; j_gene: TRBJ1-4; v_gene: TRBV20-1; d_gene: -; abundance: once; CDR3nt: TGCAGTGCTAGAGATCTTGCACTGGCAACTAATGAAAAACTGTTTTTT; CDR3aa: CSARDLALATNEKLFF
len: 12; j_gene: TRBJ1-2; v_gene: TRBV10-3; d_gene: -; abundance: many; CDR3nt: TGTGCCACCCAGGGGATTGAGGATGGCTACACCTTC; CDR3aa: CATQGIEDGYTF
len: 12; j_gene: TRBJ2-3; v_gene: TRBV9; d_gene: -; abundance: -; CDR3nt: TGTGCCAGCAGCGCCCTCCCTGGTACGCAGTATTTT; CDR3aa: CASSALPGTQYF
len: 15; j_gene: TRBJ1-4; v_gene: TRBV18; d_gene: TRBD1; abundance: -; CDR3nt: TGTGCCAGCTCACCACCGGGACAGGATAATGAAAAACTGTTTTTT; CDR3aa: CASSPPGQDNEKLFF
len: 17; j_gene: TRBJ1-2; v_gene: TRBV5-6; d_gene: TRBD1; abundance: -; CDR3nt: TGTGCCAGCAGCCTTATACCGGGACAGGGAGGGGGCTATGGCTACACCTTC; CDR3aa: CASSLIPGQGGGYGYTF
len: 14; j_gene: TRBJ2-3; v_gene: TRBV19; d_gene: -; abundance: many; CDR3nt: TGTGCCAGTAGGGATAGCGGCAGCACAGATACGCAGTATTTT; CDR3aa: CASRDSGSTDTQYF
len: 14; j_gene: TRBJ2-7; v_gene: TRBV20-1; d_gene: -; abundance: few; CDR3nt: TGCAGTGCTCCTGGGGCGGTCGTCCGGGGGGAGCAGTACTTC; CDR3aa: CSAPGAVVRGEQYF
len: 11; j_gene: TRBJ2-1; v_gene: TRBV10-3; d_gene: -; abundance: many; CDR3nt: TGTGCCACCCAACGGGGACCCGAGCAGTTCTTC; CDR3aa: CATQRGPEQFF
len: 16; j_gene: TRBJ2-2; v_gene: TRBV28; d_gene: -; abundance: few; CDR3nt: TGTGCCAGCAGTTTATTTCCGGGAGTGGGGACCGGGGAGCTGTTTTTT; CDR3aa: CASSLFPGVGTGELFF
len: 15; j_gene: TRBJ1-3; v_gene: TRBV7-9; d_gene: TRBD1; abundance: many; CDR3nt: TGTGCCAGCAGCTTAGGGACAGGATCTGGAAACACCATATATTTT; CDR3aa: CASSLGTGSGNTIYF
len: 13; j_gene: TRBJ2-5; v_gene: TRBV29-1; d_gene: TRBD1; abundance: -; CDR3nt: TGCAGCGTTGAGACCACAGGGGAAGAGACCCAGTACTTC; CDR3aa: CSVETTGEETQYF
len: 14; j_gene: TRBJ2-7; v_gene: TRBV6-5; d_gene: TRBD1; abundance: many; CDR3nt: TGTGCCAGCAGGGCGGACAGGAGGCCATACGAGCAGTACTTC; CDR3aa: CASRADRRPYEQYF
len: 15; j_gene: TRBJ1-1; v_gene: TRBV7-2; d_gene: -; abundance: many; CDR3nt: TGTGCCAGCAGCTTAGTCGTGTGGGGAGACACTGAAGCTTTCTTT; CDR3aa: CASSLVVWGDTEAFF
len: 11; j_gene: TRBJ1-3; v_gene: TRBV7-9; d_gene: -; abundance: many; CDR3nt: TGTGCCACCGCCCCAGAGGGTTTTGTTCATTTT; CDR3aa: CATAPEGFVHF
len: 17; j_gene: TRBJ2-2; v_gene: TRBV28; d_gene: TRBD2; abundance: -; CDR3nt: TGTGCCAGCAGTTCCCCTAGCGGGATTGGTTACACCGGGGAGCTGTTTTTT; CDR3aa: CASSSPSGIGYTGELFF
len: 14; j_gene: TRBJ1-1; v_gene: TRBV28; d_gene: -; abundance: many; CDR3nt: TGTGCCAGCACTCCAAGTGGGGGGGGGACTGAAGCTTTCTTT; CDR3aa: CASTPSGGGTEAFF
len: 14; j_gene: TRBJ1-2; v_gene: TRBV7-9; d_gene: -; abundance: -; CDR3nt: TGTGCCAGCAGCTTAGATGCCGGCGTTTATGGCTACACCTTC; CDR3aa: CASSLDAGVYGYTF
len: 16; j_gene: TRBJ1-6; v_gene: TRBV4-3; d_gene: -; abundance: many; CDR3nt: TGCGCCAGCAGCCAAGATCAGGGCTCCTATAATTCACCCCTCCACTTT; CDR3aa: CASSQDQGSYNSPLHF
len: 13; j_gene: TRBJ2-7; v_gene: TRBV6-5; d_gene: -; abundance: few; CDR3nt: TGTGCCAGCAGGAGGAGCAGGGACTACGAGCAGTACTTC; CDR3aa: CASRRSRDYEQYF
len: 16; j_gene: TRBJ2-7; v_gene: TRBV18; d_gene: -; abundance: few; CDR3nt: TGTGCCAGCTCCCTCCCGAGGGGGGGGACGCGTTACGAGCAGTACTTC; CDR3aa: CASSLPRGGTRYEQYF
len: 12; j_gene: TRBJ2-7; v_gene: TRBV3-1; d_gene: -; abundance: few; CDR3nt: TGTGCCAGCAGCCGGGTGTATGGGGAGCAGTACTTC; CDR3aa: CASSRVYGEQYF
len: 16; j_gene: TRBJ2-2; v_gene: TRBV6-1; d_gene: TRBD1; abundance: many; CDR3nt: TGTGCCAGCAGTGGAAAGACAGGGGGTTGGACCGGGGAGCTGTTTTTT; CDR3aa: CASSGKTGGWTGELFF
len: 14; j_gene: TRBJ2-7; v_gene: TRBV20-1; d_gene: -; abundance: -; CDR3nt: TGCAGTGCTAGATCCCCGGAGGGGGCGGGGGAGCAGTACTTC; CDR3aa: CSARSPEGAGEQYF